The TCR beta chain described here comes from a study of T cell changes during pregnancy in multiple sclerosis. Trimming took off 7 bases at V and 0 bases at J, with 14 bases between the two ends. Germline CDR1 and CDR2: SGHRS and YFSETQ. The CDR3 has 15 residues. Here immunoSEQ multiplex PCR was the method, and the copy in TCRdb shows in-frame clones only, minus some. This sample has around 79,000 clones, with about 90% found just once. Specimen: CD4+ T cells from peripheral blood mononuclear cells, collected in the second trimester of pregnancy. The rearrangement links TRBV5-1 to TRBJ2-1; TRBD1 is a possible D gene (6 bases). This clonotype was obtained from a female donor with multiple sclerosis, enrolled in a pregnancy study. The CDR3 bases are TGCGCCAGCCGGTTCACAGGGAGCTCCTACAATGAGCAGTTCTTC. This translates into CASRFTGSSYNEQFF.